This is a list of T cell receptor beta chains from one sample in a study of blood T cell repertoires in COVID-19. Sequenced by immunoSEQ multiplex PCR; TCRdb stores in-frame clones only, minus some. This table has 300,000 to 450,000 clones, around 87% appearing once. Material for sequencing was PBMCs or T cells enriched from blood (not recorded which). The receptors shown here come from a man aged 40-49 years in a cohort exposed to, infected with or recovered from COVID-19 (not recorded which). Each CDR3 is given with its conserved first and last residue. Each record gives: V gene, D gene, clone size, J gene, CDR3 DNA, CDR3 protein. The D gene is left open where the match is weak. For some rows the clone size is stated as once, few or many, or as a class when expanded; others skip it.

>TRBV18|-|-|TRBJ2-1
TGTGCCAGCTCACCATTAGCCGGAAACTCCTACAATGAGCAGTTCTTC
CASSPLAGNSYNEQFF
>TRBV13|-|-|TRBJ2-2
TGTGCCAGCAGCTTGGAAAGGGGAACCGGGGAGCTGTTTTTT
CASSLERGTGELFF
>TRBV2|TRBD1|-|TRBJ1-1
TGTGCCAGCAAGTTCCGGGACAGGGGGAACACTGAAGCTTTCTTT
CASKFRDRGNTEAFF
>TRBV28|-|-|TRBJ1-1
TGTGCCAGCAGTTTGAGTAAAAACGGTGAAGCTTTCTTT
CASSLSKNGEAFF
>TRBV5-1|TRBD2|-|TRBJ2-1
TGCGCCAGCAGCTTAGCGGGAATCTCCTACAATGAGCAGTTCTTC
CASSLAGISYNEQFF
>TRBV6-5|TRBD1|-|TRBJ2-1
TGTGCCAGCAGTACCCGGGACAGAAACAATGAGCAGTTCTTC
CASSTRDRNNEQFF
>TRBV3-1/TRBV3-2|-|-|TRBJ2-3
TGTGCCAGCAGCCAAGGGGGGAGGGATACGCAGTATTTT
CASSQGGRDTQYF
>TRBV9|-|-|TRBJ1-3
TGTGCCAGCAGCCCTGGGACGGGGGGAGGAAACACCATATATTTT
CASSPGTGGGNTIYF
>TRBV18|-|once|TRBJ1-1
TGTGCCAGCTCACCAGGGGCGAGCACTGAAGCTTTCTTT
CASSPGASTEAFF
>TRBV27|TRBD2|-|TRBJ2-7
TGTGCCAGCAGTTTACTAGCGGGATTTCACGAGCAGTACTTC
CASSLLAGFHEQYF
>TRBV5-4|TRBD1|-|TRBJ1-1
TGTGCCAGCAGCCGGGACAGGGTGTTCACTGAAGCTTTCTTT
CASSRDRVFTEAFF
>TRBV27|TRBD2|-|TRBJ2-1
TGTGCCAGCAGTTCCCCGGGACTAGCGGGAGGCCAAGGATCCTACAATGAGCAGTTCTTC
CASSSPGLAGGQGSYNEQFF
>TRBV5-1|-|-|TRBJ2-3
TGCGCCAGCAGCTTGGTGGCTGAAAATACGCAGTATTTT
CASSLVAENTQYF
>TRBV18|TRBD1|-|TRBJ1-4
TGTGCCAGCTCACCAACCGGGACAGGAAATGAAAAACTGTTTTTT
CASSPTGTGNEKLFF
>TRBV7-3|-|-|TRBJ1-1
TGTGCCAGCAGCTTAATGAGGGACACTGAAGCTTTCTTT
CASSLMRDTEAFF
>TRBV29-1|TRBD1|-|TRBJ1-2
TGCAGCGCCGGGACAGGGGAGGGCTACACCTTC
CSAGTGEGYTF
>TRBV3-1/TRBV3-2|-|-|TRBJ2-7
TGTGCCAGCAGCCAAGCGTTGAGGGACGAGCAGTACTTC
CASSQALRDEQYF
>TRBV7-2|TRBD1|-|TRBJ2-1
TGTGCCAGCAGCTTAGCCGGGACAGGCTCCTACAATGAGCAGTTCTTC
CASSLAGTGSYNEQFF
>TRBV5-1|TRBD2|-|TRBJ2-1
TGCGCCAGCAGCTTGGGCGGGAGAGGATACAATGAGCAGTTCTTC
CASSLGGRGYNEQFF
>TRBV7-9|-|once|TRBJ1-1
TGTGCCAGCAGCCTCGGGAGGGATCACACTGAAGCTTTCTTT
CASSLGRDHTEAFF
>TRBV28|TRBD2|-|TRBJ2-3
TGTGCCAGCAGCCCCCTCGGGACTAGCGGGAAAGATACGCAGTATTTT
CASSPLGTSGKDTQYF
>TRBV19|-|-|TRBJ1-1
TGTGCCAGTAGTATAGTAAAGGGGAAGACTGAAGCTTTCTTT
CASSIVKGKTEAFF
>TRBV5-1|-|-|TRBJ1-4
TGCGCCAGCAGCTCCCGACCGGGACTGACTAATGAAAAACTGTTTTTT
CASSSRPGLTNEKLFF
>TRBV4-1|TRBD2|-|TRBJ2-1
TGCGCCAGCAGCCCCCTCGGACTAGCTCCGGGGAAGCAGTTCTTC
CASSPLGLAPGKQFF
>TRBV5-6|-|-|TRBJ2-7
TGTGCCAGCAGCTTGTTTAAGCGGGCCTCCTCCTACGAGCAGTACTTC
CASSLFKRASSYEQYF
>TRBV5-6|TRBD1|-|TRBJ1-2
TGTGCCAGCAGCCCCGCCGGCAGGGGGCCCTACTATGGCTACACCTTC
CASSPAGRGPYYGYTF
>TRBV5-1|-|-|TRBJ1-2
TGCGCCAGCAGCTCACAGGGTGCTAACTATGGCTACACCTTC
CASSSQGANYGYTF
>TRBV28|-|-|TRBJ2-7
TGTGCCAGCACTCAGACTAGACGGGGCTCCTACGAGCAGTACTTC
CASTQTRRGSYEQYF
>TRBV19|-|-|TRBJ1-1
TGTGCCAGTAGTATAGGATTCCAGATAAACACTGAAGCTTTCTTT
CASSIGFQINTEAFF
>TRBV6-5|-|-|TRBJ1-1
TGTGCCAGCAGTACAAAGACAGTGAACACTGAAGCTTTCTTT
CASSTKTVNTEAFF
>TRBV4-1|-|-|TRBJ1-2
TGCGCCAGCAGCCAAGATTCGCGGGACTCCGGCTACACCTTC
CASSQDSRDSGYTF
>TRBV5-4|TRBD1|-|TRBJ2-6
TGTGCCAGCAGCACCGGGACAGGGGGTGGATCTGGGGCCAACGTCCTGACTTTC
CASSTGTGGGSGANVLTF
>TRBV3-1/TRBV3-2|TRBD1|-|TRBJ2-3
TGTGCCAGCAGCCAAGGGACAGGGATTGGGGGAGATACGCAGTATTTT
CASSQGTGIGGDTQYF
>TRBV12-2|-|-|TRBJ1-5
TGTGCAAGTCGCTTCCGGCCGGGAGGTAGGCTCATTAGCAATCAGCCCCAGCATTTT
CASRFRPGGRLISNQPQHF
>TRBV28|-|-|TRBJ1-1
TGTGCCAGCAGTTTCCCGGGGTTGAGGAACACTGAAGCTTTCTTT
CASSFPGLRNTEAFF
>TRBV7-8|-|-|TRBJ1-5
TGTGCCAGCAGCTTAGGTACACGGCAGGTCCTTATCCAGCATTTT
CASSLGTRQVLIQHF
>TRBV5-6|TRBD1|few|TRBJ2-7
TGTGCCAGCAGCTTTCGGACAGGATTAACCTACGAGCAGTACTTC
CASSFRTGLTYEQYF
>TRBV7-3|-|-|TRBJ1-1
TGTGCCAGCAGCTTAATGGGGGGGAACACTGAAGCTTTCTTT
CASSLMGGNTEAFF
>TRBV3-1/TRBV3-2|TRBD1|-|TRBJ1-2
TGTGCCAGCAGCCAGGACAGGGCGTACTATGGCTACACCTTC
CASSQDRAYYGYTF
>TRBV10-3|-|-|TRBJ2-2
TGTGCCATCAGTGGTCGAACGGGGGCCGGGGAGCTGTTTTTT
CAISGRTGAGELFF
>TRBV4-1|-|few|TRBJ1-2
TGCGCCAGCAGCCAAGTGTTTATTAACTATGGCTACACCTTC
CASSQVFINYGYTF
>TRBV9|-|few|TRBJ1-2
TGTGCCAGCGTAGGGGTAGCTAACTATGGCTACACCTTC
CASVGVANYGYTF
>TRBV9|TRBD1|-|TRBJ1-2
TGTGCCAGCAGCACTCGGGACAGGGGAAACGGCTACACCTTC
CASSTRDRGNGYTF
>TRBV19|-|-|TRBJ1-5
TGTGCCAGTAGTGGAGGGGGAGGGGCACTCAATCAGCCCCAGCATTTT
CASSGGGGALNQPQHF
>TRBV15|-|-|TRBJ2-7
TGTGCCACCAGCAGTCTCTTGTCGCTAGCGAGCTCCTACGAGCAGTACTTC
CATSSLLSLASSYEQYF
>TRBV5-1|-|-|TRBJ2-3
TGCGCCAGCAGCTTTGCAAGCGCGGGAGATACGCAGTATTTT
CASSFASAGDTQYF
>TRBV11-2|TRBD2|once|TRBJ2-3
TGTGCCAGCAGCTTAGAGCCTAGCGGGAGGGATACGCAGTATTTT
CASSLEPSGRDTQYF
>TRBV30|-|-|TRBJ1-4
TGTGCCTGGAGTGTGGGGGGTATGTGGCCAACTAATGAAAAACTGTTTTTT
CAWSVGGMWPTNEKLFF